What follows is one T cell receptor (beta chain) and its context. The antigen is not known. The data derive from a study of cytomegalovirus exposure and HLA in healthy donors. Study-wide results and caveats: TCR beta chain V- and J-gene trimming was linked, in a later analysis, to a missense variant in DCLRE1C.

This CDR3 has 16 amino acids. J gave up 8 bases and V 4 bases, and 10 bases lay outside the gene matches. Per the germline V gene, CDR1 is MNHEY and CDR2 is SVGAGI. 60 Vbeta and 13 Jbeta primers were used in PCR. This table comes from immunoSEQ multiplex PCR, and its TCRdb copy is limited to in-frame clones, with some not included. This sample's table has 65,000 to 85,000 clones. Sequenced sample: PBMCs. The J gene is TRBJ2-6, the V gene TRBV6-5, with 8 positions matching TRBD1. This clonotype originated in a young woman in good health and CMV-seronegative. CDR3 in DNA: TGTGCCAGCAGTTCCTGGGGTAGGGACAGGACCAACGTCCTGACTTTC. It codes for CASSSWGRDRTNVLTF.